This T cell receptor beta chain was recovered during a study of cytomegalovirus exposure and HLA in healthy donors. Study outcomes and limitations: The likely origin of a cluster of highly shared sequence variants was a sequencing artifact. There were some V segments, including TRBV6-2 and TRBV6-3, excluded as indistinguishable. Overall, around 160 TCR beta chains were annotated as cytomegalovirus-associated. Later analysis identified a missense DCLRE1C variant that was linked to TCR beta V- and J-gene trimming.

PCR employed 60 Vbeta and 13 Jbeta primers. The protocol was immunoSEQ multiplex PCR, while the TCRdb copy is restricted to in-frame clones and leaves out a portion. The sample holds approximately 110,000 clones, approximately 80% seen once. This CDR3 comprises 14 residues. The V gene's germline CDR1 is SGDLS and CDR2 YYNGEE. With 0 bases removed from V and 6 bases from J, the gap between germline ends came to 10 bases. In the case of this clone: Its target is not known.

Sequencing was performed on PBMCs. The chain uses TRBV9 and TRBJ1-5; D is uncertain. This receptor was taken from a woman in her thirties or forties in good health and CMV-seropositive. CDR3 residues: CASSVGGNIQPQHF. For the CDR3, the DNA is TGTGCCAGCAGCGTAGGAGGGAACATTCAGCCCCAGCATTTT.